The T cell receptor (beta chain) described here comes from a study of T cell repertoires in cytomegalovirus infection (dated by TCRdb to about 2019). For context, the study as a whole: Alongside well-studied HLA-B-restricted epitopes, the peptide stimulations were aimed at recently identified HLA-C-restricted CMV epitopes, whose presentation resists viral immunomodulation. Donor HLA type was relevant to the analysis, as public TCR beta signatures indicated carriage of CMV infection together with the matching HLA type. Study-wide conclusions, independent of this receptor: In the ex vivo response, HLA-C-restricted CMV-specific TCR beta clonotypes were dominant, and in two of eight donors the single most frequent clonotype came from this HLA-C-restricted group. Carriers of CMV infection plus the relevant HLA type were discriminated by the cumulative frequency of public TCR beta family members in the study cohort and in an independent approximately 400-donor cohort.

Sequencer: Illumina HiSeq 1500. TCRdb's own reprocessing of the public reads used fastp at Q25 and MiXCR and kept productive beta chains. All rows with the same CDR3 protein become a single entry with the most common DNA and genes. The sample table holds some 900,000 distinct CDR3 sequences, of which over 25% were seen once. Under 15% of the sample is in the top ten clones. In the paper's terms, the treatment or condition label means: in vitro stimulation with specific CMV peptide epitopes to enrich CMV-specific T cells. CDR1 and CDR2 were assigned from the germline V gene as SGHVS and FNYEAQ. Spanning cysteine to phenylalanine, the CDR3 consists of 13 amino acids. Left in the record is the CDR3 DNA by itself, 39 bases read in frame from the first base. The junction shows trimming of 1 base on V and 8 bases on J, plus 8 bases between the germline ends. This clonotype was seen repeatedly, ten times or more. It lacks a known antigen. No much larger clonotype is one base removed from it; base qualities were not supplied.

The sample in question was cultured CD8+ T cells from PBMCs, obtained from culture after CMV antigen stimulation. This sequence was found in a human donor in good health (CMV status not recorded). Some clones in this sample may be carry-over from other donors' samples. The chain is encoded by TRBV7-6 joined to TRBJ2-2; no confident D gene assignment can be made. The CDR3 sequence is CASSLGEDGELFF. The sequence in DNA is TGTGCCAGCAGCTTAGGAGAAGATGGGGAGCTGTTTTTT.